Listed below are T cell receptor beta chains from one sample, sequenced in a study of CD8+ T cells in alopecia areata. Generated by immunoSEQ multiplex PCR, the TCRdb table keeps only in-frame clones and is missing some. The sample lists around 160,000 clones, approximately 87% seen once, with approximately 16% in the top ten. The material sequenced was CD8+ T cells sorted from blood, taken at week 0. The receptor set was obtained from a human donor with alopecia areata. CDR3s include the opening cysteine and the closing phenylalanine or tryptophan. A D gene is named only where the DNA matches it firmly. Expanded clones are given a class, and other clones once, few, many or no size at all.

>-|TRBJ1-5|TRBV27|-
TGTGCCAGCAGTTCGGATAGCAATCAGCCCCAGCATTTT
CASSSDSNQPQHF
>-|TRBJ2-6|TRBV27|-
TGTGCCAGCAGTTCTGGGGCCAACGTCCTGACTTTC
CASSSGANVLTF
>-|TRBJ2-1|TRBV29-1|-
TGCAGCGTTGTACTCGCGTCCTACAATGAGCAGTTCTTC
CSVVLASYNEQFF
>TRBD1|TRBJ1-1|TRBV19|-
TGTGCCAGTAGCCTTCAGACAGGGGAAACACTAAACACTGAAGCTTTCTTT
CASSLQTGETLNTEAFF
>TRBD1|TRBJ2-1|TRBV29-1|-
TGCAGCGTTGAAGATTCGGGCAGGGGGTCCTACAATGAGCAGTTCTTC
CSVEDSGRGSYNEQFF
>-|TRBJ2-1|TRBV30|-
TGTGCCTGGAGTGTACTCAACAATGAGCAGTTCTTC
CAWSVLNNEQFF
>TRBD1|TRBJ2-7|TRBV7-9|-
TGTGCCAGCAGCTCGACAGGGTCCCCAGCCTACGAGCAGTACTTC
CASSSTGSPAYEQYF
>-|TRBJ2-7|TRBV30|-
TGTGCCTGGATTGAGACCGGACCGGGCTACGAGCAGTACTTC
CAWIETGPGYEQYF
>TRBD2|TRBJ2-7|TRBV30|-
TGTGCCTGGAGTGAACCTAGCGGGAGGGTCTACGAGCAGTACTTC
CAWSEPSGRVYEQYF
>TRBD1|TRBJ2-1|TRBV5-1|-
TGCGCCAGCAGCCCGGCCGAGGACAGGGGATGGAATGAGCAGTTCTTC
CASSPAEDRGWNEQFF
>-|TRBJ1-1|TRBV19|-
TGTGCCAGCTCAGGGAAGGCGGCAGGGTGGCGGAACACTGAAGCTTTCTTT
CASSGKAAGWRNTEAFF
>TRBD1|TRBJ1-1|TRBV19|-
TGTGCCAGTACCGGGACCGGGACAGGATTTGCTGAAGCTTTCTTT
CASTGTGTGFAEAFF
>-|TRBJ1-2|TRBV11-1|-
TGTGCCAGCAGCTTGGGCCAGGGGTTCTATGGCTACACCTTC
CASSLGQGFYGYTF
>-|TRBJ2-3|TRBV7-9|-
TGTGCCAGCAGCTTGATCTCGGGAGATGGCACAGATACGCAGTATTTT
CASSLISGDGTDTQYF
>-|TRBJ2-7|TRBV30|-
TGTGCCTGGAGTGTAACCCTGACTAGTTACGAGCAGTACTTC
CAWSVTLTSYEQYF
>TRBD2|TRBJ2-7|TRBV2|-
TGTGCCAGCAGTGTACCTCTAGCGGGGGGCCAGCCCTACGAGCAGTACTTC
CASSVPLAGGQPYEQYF
>TRBD2|TRBJ2-7|TRBV7-9|-
TGTGCCAGCAGCGGGACTAGCGCTTCATACGAGCAGTACTTC
CASSGTSASYEQYF
>-|TRBJ2-7|TRBV9|once
TGTGCCAGCAGCGGCGGCCACAACTCCTACGAGCAGTACTTC
CASSGGHNSYEQYF
>TRBD1|TRBJ2-1|TRBV6-4|-
TGTGCCAGCAAAGGACAGGGGGTCGATGAGCAGTTCTTC
CASKGQGVDEQFF
>-|TRBJ1-2|TRBV4-1|-
TGCGCCAGCAGCCAAGTTTCCATTGGTGGCTACACCTTC
CASSQVSIGGYTF
>-|TRBJ2-3|TRBV6-5|-
TGTGCCAGCAGTTACTCGTTTTCAGGAGATACGCAGTATTTT
CASSYSFSGDTQYF
>-|TRBJ2-7|TRBV29-1|-
TGCAGCGTTGAAGATAACAGGGTGGATTACGAGCAGTACTTC
CSVEDNRVDYEQYF
>-|TRBJ2-7|TRBV7-2|-
TGTGCCAGCAGCCCGACCCTAAGCTACGAGCAGTACTTC
CASSPTLSYEQYF
>-|TRBJ2-2|TRBV9|-
TGTGCCAGCAGCCCGTGGGCCCCGAACACCGGGGAGCTGTTTTTT
CASSPWAPNTGELFF
>-|TRBJ1-1|TRBV30|-
TGTGCAACGACCAGCATCATGAACACTGAAGCTTTCTTT
CATTSIMNTEAFF
>-|TRBJ2-3|TRBV6-1|-
TGTGCCAGCAGTGAAGCGGAAGGACAGCCCACAGATACGCAGTATTTT
CASSEAEGQPTDTQYF
>TRBD1|TRBJ1-2|TRBV29-1|-
TGCAGCGCCAGGGACAGGATAATAGGTGGCTACACCTTC
CSARDRIIGGYTF
>TRBD1|TRBJ2-1|TRBV6-5|-
TGTGCCAGCAGCACATTCCACAGGGGGAGCAATGAGCAGTTCTTC
CASSTFHRGSNEQFF
>TRBD1|TRBJ2-7|TRBV9|-
TGTGCCAGCAGCGTCCGGGACAGAAGCTACGACGAGCAGTACTTC
CASSVRDRSYDEQYF
>-|TRBJ2-3|TRBV7-9|-
TGTGCCAGCAGCTCCCGACAGTTAACGACGCAGTATTTT
CASSSRQLTTQYF
>TRBD2|TRBJ2-1|TRBV6-5|once
TGTGCCAGCAGCACGGGGGGACGGGAGCAGTTCTTC
CASSTGGREQFF